These 10 T cell receptor beta chains originate from one sample sequenced in a study of shared clonotypes between healthy human individuals. Some clones are missing from TCRdb's copy, which holds only in-frame ones; the method was immunoSEQ multiplex PCR. The table lists 2 million to 2.5 million clones, around 95% of them singletons, with around 0.13% in the top ten. The specimen was naive CD4+ T cells sorted from blood. Subset defined: CD45RA+ positively selected. These receptors were obtained from a man younger than 35 in good health.

This clone was seen a single time. The rearrangement uses TRBV5-1 and TRBJ2-4; 10 bases map to TRBD2. V gave up 2 bases and J gave up 6 bases; unmatched junction bases: 5. The CDR3 is made up of 15 amino acids. CDR1 is SGHRS, CDR2 YFSETQ, per germline. CDR3 sequence: CASSFLAGVGNIQYF. The CDR3, as DNA: TGCGCCAGCAGCTTCCTAGCGGGAGTCGGAAACATTCAGTACTTC.

The chain uses TRBV7-9 and TRBJ2-3, with 10 bases lining up with TRBD2. The CDR3 has 14 amino acids. The V gene end was trimmed by 5 bases and the J gene end by 5 bases; junction bases not matched to a gene: 4. Looked up from germline, CDR1 is SEHNR and CDR2 is FQNEAQ (reference sequence). The CDR3 DNA is TGTGCCAGCAGCCGAAGCGGGGGGGAAGATACGCAGTATTTT. It is translated as CASSRSGGEDTQYF.

The chain joins TRBV7-8 to TRBJ2-7; D possibly uses TRBD1 or TRBD2 (6 bases each). Between the trimmed V and J ends, which lost 4 bases and 4 bases, there was a span of 23 bases. CDR1 is SGHVS, CDR2 FQNEAQ, per germline. The CDR3 runs to 17 residues. CDR3 loop: CASSYRGVTASAYEQYF. The CDR3 bases are TGTGCCAGCAGCTATAGGGGGGTGACAGCGTCAGCTTACGAGCAGTACTTC.

The V and J genes are TRBV5-1 and TRBJ1-4; D gene ambiguous. Germline assignment: CDR1 SGHRS and CDR2 YFSETQ. V was shortened by 2 bases and J by 3 bases, with 8 bases between the two germline ends. This CDR3 region has 14 residues. As DNA, the CDR3 is TGCGCCAGCAGCTTCGAGTGGCCTAATGAAAAACTGTTTTTT. It codes for CASSFEWPNEKLFF.

The rearrangement joins TRBV5-6 to TRBJ1-1; D perhaps matches TRBD1 (6 bases). The CDR3 has 17 amino acids. Germline CDR1 is SGHDT and CDR2 is YYEEEE. Trimming shortened V by 2 bases and J by 0 bases, and 17 bases separated the two germline ends. The CDR3 sequence is CASSLQTGRDMNTEAFF. As DNA, the CDR3 is TGTGCCAGCAGCTTACAAACAGGGAGAGACATGAACACTGAAGCTTTCTTT.

The genes are TRBV5-3 and TRBJ1-5; 11 bases align to TRBD1. TRBV5-3 falls under the ORF class, with uncertain function. V was pared by 5 bases and J by 5 bases, with 9 bases of the junction left unmatched. The CDR3 is 16 residues long. The CDR3 spells CARRARDRGSDQPQHF. As DNA, the CDR3 is TGTGCCAGAAGGGCACGGGACAGGGGGTCGGATCAGCCCCAGCATTTT.

The chain combines TRBV10-3 with TRBJ1-1; D is unresolved. This CDR3 has 15 residues. Germline loops: CDR1 ENHRY, CDR2 SYGVKD. The V and J ends lost 0 bases and 2 bases respectively, with 10 bases between them. The CDR3 loop is CAISESFGGNTEAFF. CDR3 bases: TGTGCCATCAGTGAGTCGTTCGGCGGAAACACTGAAGCTTTCTTT.

Points on this clone: One junction end disagrees with the germline gene, perhaps due to a read error. CDR3 sequence: CASSCLRCGYTF. CDR3 in DNA: TGTGCCAGTAGTTGCTTAAGATGCGGCTACACCTTC. This chain joins TRBV6-5 and TRBJ1-2; D not resolved. CDR3 length equals 12 residues. Looked up from germline, CDR1 is MNHEY and CDR2 is SVGAGI.

This chain uses TRBV10-3 with TRBJ1-1; 10 bases map to TRBD1. CDR3 length: 16 residues. V lost 5 bases, J lost 1 base, and 7 bases stayed unmatched. The germline gives CDR1 ENHRY, CDR2 SYGVKD. The CDR3 sequence: CAISSRTGGGNTEAFF. CDR3 bases: TGTGCCATCAGTTCCCGGACAGGGGGTGGGAACACTGAAGCTTTCTTT.

The rearrangement uses TRBV5-4 and TRBJ1-2; no definite D call. V dropped 3 bases and J dropped 4 bases, with 13 bases sitting between them. The CDR3 is 14 residues long. CDR1 and CDR2 from the germline V gene are SGHNT and YYREEE (reference sequence). The CDR3 DNA follows: TGTGCCAGCAGCTCCATCGGGGATACCTATGGCTACACCTTC. Its protein is CASSSIGDTYGYTF.